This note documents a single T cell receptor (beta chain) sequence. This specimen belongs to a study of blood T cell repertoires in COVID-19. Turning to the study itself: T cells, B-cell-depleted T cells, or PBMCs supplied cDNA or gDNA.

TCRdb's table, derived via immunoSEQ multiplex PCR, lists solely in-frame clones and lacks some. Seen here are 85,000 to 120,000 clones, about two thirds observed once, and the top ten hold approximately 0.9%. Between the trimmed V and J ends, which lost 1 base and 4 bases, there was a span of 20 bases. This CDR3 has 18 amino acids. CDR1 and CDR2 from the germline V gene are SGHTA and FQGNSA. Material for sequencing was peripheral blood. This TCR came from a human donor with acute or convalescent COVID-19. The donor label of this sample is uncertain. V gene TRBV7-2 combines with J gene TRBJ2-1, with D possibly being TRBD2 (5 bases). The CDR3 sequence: CASSLDPPSGSTYNEQFF. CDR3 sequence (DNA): TGTGCCAGCAGCTTAGACCCTCCGTCGGGATCGACATACAATGAGCAGTTCTTC.